These 26 T cell receptor beta chains came from one sample sequenced in a study of blood T cell repertoires in COVID-19. Some clones are missing from TCRdb's copy, which holds only in-frame ones; the method was immunoSEQ multiplex PCR. Of under 200,000 clones in the sample, about 87% were seen once. The sequencing sample was made of peripheral blood. Receptors were obtained from a man in his 60s with COVID-19, enrolled during active disease.

The rearrangement joins TRBV5-1 to TRBJ2-7; 7 bases are a match to TRBD1. V shed 4 bases and J 5 bases; nucleotides not matched to a gene: 9. Germline V gene data show CDR1 as SGHRS and CDR2 as YFSETQ. This CDR3 contains 14 residues. The CDR3 nucleotides are TGCGCCAGCAGCCGTACAGGGGCTGGAGACGAGCAGTACTTC. The encoded protein is CASSRTGAGDEQYF.

CDR3 coding DNA: TGTGCCACCAGTGTAGCGGGAGTAGGCTACAATGAGCAGTTCTTC. This sequence encodes CATSVAGVGYNEQFF. V usage is TRBV24-1 and J usage is TRBJ2-1, with TRBD2 matching 9 bases. Germline assignment: CDR1 KGHDR and CDR2 SFDVKD. This CDR3 is built from 15 residues. V dropped 5 bases and J dropped 3; count of bases not matched to a gene: 4.

This clone is a singleton in its sample. The CDR3 reads CASSGGSGSGVSIGTQYF. In DNA form, the CDR3 reads TGTGCCAGCAGCGGTGGGTCAGGTAGCGGGGTCTCGATAGGGACCCAGTACTTC. The rearrangement uses TRBV11-2 and TRBJ2-5; 8 bases map to TRBD2. Germline values: CDR1 SGHAT, CDR2 FQNNGV. J was trimmed by 7 bases and V by 5 bases; bases with no gene match: 21. The CDR3 loop spans 18 amino acids.

The chain couples TRBV14 to TRBJ1-1, with TRBD1 identical over 9 bases. Germline lookup yields CDR1 SGHDN and CDR2 FVKESK. The CDR3 is 14 amino acids. Trimming took 1 base from V and 11 from J; bases not matched to a gene: 8. CDR3 in amino acids: CASSQVPGQGLAFF. The CDR3 DNA reads TGTGCCAGCAGCCAAGTCCCGGGACAGGGATTGGCTTTCTTT. The variable domain in full, completed from reference TRBV14 and TRBJ1-1, reads EAGVTQFPSHSVIEKGQTVTLRCDPISGHDNLYWYRRVMGKEIKFLLHFVKESKQDESGMPNNRFLAERTGGTYSTLKVQPAELEDSGVYFCASSQVPGQGLAFFGQGTRLTVV.

V gene TRBV14 combines with J gene TRBJ1-2; D not certain. Germline V gene data show CDR1 as SGHDN and CDR2 as FVKESK. The CDR3 loop spans 12 amino acids. Trimming pared 4 bases from V and 2 bases from J, leaving 5 bases between. The CDR3 DNA reads as TGTGCCAGCAGCCTACTCAACTATGGCTACACCTTC. Amino acids: CASSLLNYGYTF.

V and J are TRBV11-2 and TRBJ2-7; D not certain. Germline loops: CDR1 SGHAT, CDR2 FQNNGV. The CDR3 contains 13 residues. V was shortened by 6 bases and J by 3 bases, with 12 bases between the two germline ends. Here the CDR3 reads CASRTTAYYEQYF. The DNA of the CDR3 is TGTGCCAGCAGGACGACTGCTTACTACGAGCAGTACTTC.

The genes are TRBV4-3 and TRBJ1-4, with 7 positions matching TRBD1. Germline values: CDR1 LGHNA, CDR2 YSLEER. The trim removed 3 bases at V and 2 bases at J, leaving 3 bases unmatched. The CDR3 runs 15 residues. The CDR3 DNA reads TGCGCCAGCAGCCAGGCAGGGGGGACTAATGAAAAACTGTTTTTT. Translation gives CASSQAGGTNEKLFF.

V usage is TRBV24-1 and J usage is TRBJ1-1, with D hard to call. This CDR3 is 14 amino acids long. Germline CDR1 KGHDR, CDR2 SFDVKD. V lost 5 bases, J lost 1 base, and 10 bases lay in between. CDR3 in DNA: TGTGCCACCAGTGGAGGGCTCGAGAACACTGAAGCTTTCTTT. Protein sequence: CATSGGLENTEAFF.

This clone was observed once. The rearrangement links TRBV6-5 to TRBJ2-1; TRBD2 aligns across 12 bases. With 8 bases clipped from V and 4 bases from J, the junction kept 3 bases outside the gene matches. CDR1 MNHEY and CDR2 SVGAGI come from the germline V gene. CDR3 length: 14 residues. CDR3 amino acids: CASGLAGGYNEQFF. The DNA of the CDR3 is TGTGCCAGCGGGCTAGCGGGAGGGTACAATGAGCAGTTCTTC.

J is TRBJ2-5 and V is TRBV6-5; D remains ambiguous. The CDR3 runs to 12 residues. Trimming removed 0 bases at V and 4 bases at J, with 3 bases between. Germline V gives CDR1 MNHEY, CDR2 SVGAGI. For the CDR3, the DNA is TGTGCCAGCAGTTACTCCCTAGAGACCCAGTACTTC. Its protein is CASSYSLETQYF.

The rearrangement uses TRBV6-5 and TRBJ2-1, with D hard to call. CDR3 length: 15 amino acids. Germline values: CDR1 MNHEY, CDR2 SVGAGI. V lost 5 bases and J lost 3, with 14 bases in between. CDR3 loop: CASSMRSEHYNEQFF. The CDR3 nucleotides are TGTGCCAGCAGTATGAGGTCCGAGCACTACAATGAGCAGTTCTTC.

The table lists this clone with a count of one. This rearrangement joins TRBV5-8 to TRBJ2-7; no clear D. The length of the CDR3 is 14 residues. Germline V gene lookup returns CDR1 SGHTS and CDR2 YDEGEE. The V and J ends lost 2 bases and 2 bases respectively, with 11 bases between them. CDR3 in amino acids: CASSFADTTYEQYF. CDR3 DNA: TGTGCCAGCAGCTTCGCTGACACAACCTACGAGCAGTACTTC.

V is TRBV11-2 and J is TRBJ1-1, with D possibly matching TRBD1 (5 bases). Trimming removed 6 bases at V and 5 bases at J, with 13 bases between. Germline V lookup: CDR1 SGHAT, CDR2 FQNNGV. The CDR3 sequence is 13 residues long. CDR3: CASRFQRGTEAFF. The CDR3 DNA reads as TGTGCCAGCAGATTTCAGCGGGGGACTGAAGCTTTCTTT.

The chain combines TRBV5-1 with TRBJ1-1; tentative D call: TRBD1 (6 bases). CDR3 size: 15 residues. The V end was cut by 2 bases, the J end by 7 bases, with 18 bases between. CDR1 and CDR2 (germline): SGHRS, YFSETQ. In DNA, the CDR3 is TGCGCCAGCAGCTTCCATGGGACAAAAACCGGTGAAGCTTTCTTT. Translation: CASSFHGTKTGEAFF.

The J gene is TRBJ2-7, the V gene TRBV27; possible D gene TRBD1, 6 bases. CDR1 is MNHEY, CDR2 SMNVEV, per germline (reference sequence). Trimming pared 6 bases from V and 7 bases from J, leaving 10 bases between. This CDR3 contains 11 residues. The CDR3 loop is CASRGAREQYF. The DNA for the CDR3 is TGTGCCAGCAGGGGGGCGAGGGAGCAGTACTTC.

J is TRBJ1-5 and V is TRBV6-2 or TRBV6-3; D is unclear. Germline CDR1 MNHEY, CDR2 SVGEGT. The CDR3 is 15 amino acids. V was trimmed by 4 bases and J by 3 bases, leaving 13 bases between them. The CDR3 DNA reads TGTGCCAGCAGTTCCATGGGGAGGGACAATCAGCCCCAGCATTTT. Protein: CASSSMGRDNQPQHF.

This sequence joins TRBV11-2 and TRBJ1-2; a possible D gene is TRBD1 (5 bases). Trimming left V 5 bases short and J 5 bases short, with 15 bases between. CDR1 and CDR2 (germline): SGHAT, FQNNGV. The CDR3 sequence is 14 residues long. CDR3 loop: CASSDLGGGYGYTF. DNA for the CDR3: TGTGCCAGCAGCGACCTCGGGGGGGGATATGGCTACACCTTC.

This rearrangement joins TRBV4-2 to TRBJ1-3; 7 bases fit TRBD1. Losses at the gene ends were 7 bases for V and 4 bases for J; bases not matched to a gene: 16. Germline lookup yields CDR1 LGHNA and CDR2 YNFKEQ. The CDR3 contains 17 residues. The CDR3 nucleotides are TGTGCCAGCAAGACATTTAATGGGGACAGCATAGGAAACACCATATATTTT. Translated, it gives CASKTFNGDSIGNTIYF.

V is TRBV18 and J is TRBJ1-2; 9 positions match TRBD1. V lost 0 bases, J lost 8 bases, and 7 bases stayed unmatched. Germline loops: CDR1 KGHSH, CDR2 LQKENI. There are 15 residues in the CDR3. In DNA form, the CDR3 reads TGTGCCAGCTCACCACCGCGGACAGGGGCTGGGGGCTACACCTTC. Residues: CASSPPRTGAGGYTF.

The chain recombines TRBV2 with TRBJ2-3; D may be TRBD2 (5 bases). The V gene's germline CDR1 is SNHLY and CDR2 FYNNEI. V was trimmed by 8 bases and J by 6 bases, leaving 21 bases between them. The CDR3 spans 15 residues. The CDR3 protein is CASSQEDSQGDTQYF. The CDR3 DNA reads TGTGCCAGCTCCCAGGAGGACTCGCAAGGGGATACGCAGTATTTT.

This clone was detected only once. The V and J genes are TRBV9 and TRBJ2-4; weak D call: TRBD1 (6 bases). This CDR3 is 14 amino acids long. Trimming removed 3 bases from V and 6 bases from J, with 13 bases in between. CDR1 is SGDLS, CDR2 YYNGEE, per germline. DNA for the CDR3: TGTGCCAGCAGCGATGGGACAAACGGAAACATTCAGTACTTC. Translated, it gives CASSDGTNGNIQYF.

The chain couples TRBV7-9 to TRBJ1-2, with 10 nucleotides matching TRBD1. Germline assignment: CDR1 SEHNR and CDR2 FQNEAQ (reference sequence). After removal of 5 bases from V and 5 bases from J, the junction contained 5 bases not matched to a gene. The length of the CDR3 is 14 residues. The CDR3 loop reads CASSGQGEGYGYTF. The CDR3 DNA reads TGTGCCAGCAGCGGACAGGGGGAAGGGTATGGCTACACCTTC. The entire variable domain, with the rest obtained from reference TRBV7-9 and TRBJ1-2, is as follows: DTGVSQNPRHKITKRGQNVTFRCDPISEHNRLYWYRQTLGQGPEFLTYFQNEAQLEKSRLLSDRFSAERPKGSFSTLEIQRTEQGDSAMYLCASSGQGEGYGYTFGSGTRLTVV.

The chain links TRBV11-1 to TRBJ2-5; 10 bases are shared with TRBD1. This CDR3 is built from 14 residues. The germline V gene has CDR1 SGHAT and CDR2 FQDESV (reference sequence). V was pared by 5 bases and J by 5 bases, with 5 bases of the junction left unmatched. CDR3 sequence reads: CASSLGQGRETQYF. CDR3 DNA sequence: TGTGCCAGCAGCCTGGGACAGGGGCGGGAGACCCAGTACTTC.

V gene TRBV27 combines with J gene TRBJ1-2, with TRBD1 matching 7 bases. Germline values: CDR1 MNHEY, CDR2 SMNVEV (reference sequence). The trim removed 5 bases at V and 3 bases at J, leaving 9 bases unmatched. There are 15 residues in the CDR3. Here the CDR3 DNA reads TGTGCCAGCAGTATGGGACAGCAGGTATACTATGGCTACACCTTC. Protein sequence: CASSMGQQVYYGYTF.

The rearrangement joins TRBV24-1 to TRBJ1-2, with TRBD1 as a possible D gene (5 bases). V gave up 6 bases and J gave up 2 bases, with 9 bases separating them. This CDR3 region has 13 residues. Germline V gives CDR1 KGHDR, CDR2 SFDVKD. The CDR3 reads CATSPPGNYGYTF. CDR3 sequence (DNA): TGTGCCACCAGTCCCCCAGGGAACTATGGCTACACCTTC.

The J gene is TRBJ1-1, the V gene TRBV29-1; 11 bases are a match to TRBD1. This CDR3 is 13 amino acids long. Per the germline V gene, CDR1 is SQVTM and CDR2 is ANQGSEA. J lost 4 bases, V lost 6 bases, and 4 bases had no gene match. The CDR3 sequence: CSVAGTGGTEAFF. Here the CDR3 DNA reads TGCAGCGTGGCCGGGACAGGGGGCACTGAAGCTTTCTTT.